This T cell receptor beta chain appears in the sequencing data of a study of CD8+ T cells in alopecia areata. Extracted RNA was reverse transcribed into cDNA, the sequencing template. The data were produced by immunoSEQ multiplex PCR, yet TCRdb's version contains in-frame clones alone and is incomplete. The sample lists 120,000 or so clones; over 60% were seen once. The sample's treatment: oral pan-JAK inhibitor, 5-10 mg twice daily. Isolation of CD4+ and CD8+ T cells from PBMCs was achieved by sorting. This clone was counted between two and nine times. This receptor was taken from a human donor with alopecia areata. The specimen was CD4+ T cells sorted from blood, collected at week 4, from a patient treated with tofacitinib.

The CDR3 coding sequence is TGTGCCAGCACTCCTCAGGGGGGGACAGCCTCACCCCTCCACTTT. It codes for CASTPQGGTASPLHF. J is TRBJ1-6 and V is TRBV6-6, with 7 positions matching TRBD1. The CDR3 loop spans 15 amino acids. With 7 bases clipped from V and 10 bases from J, the junction kept 13 bases outside the gene matches. Germline lookup yields CDR1 MNHNY and CDR2 SVGAGI (reference sequence).